This T cell receptor beta chain comes out of a study of blood T cell repertoires in COVID-19. For the study at large: Specimens from acute and convalescent COVID-19 originated in the United States, Italy and Spain. PBMCs, B-cell-depleted T cells, or T cells provided the cDNA or gDNA that made up the material.

Original processing notes: Counts of nucleated cells, estimated from reference gene primer amplification, were obtained. Profiled with immunoSEQ multiplex PCR; TCRdb holds only in-frame clones, not every one. That table furnishes V, J and clone size, whereas the DNA furnished D and trimming. The data hold some 190,000 clones, with roughly 84% observed a single time. The germline V gene has CDR1 SGDLS and CDR2 YYNGEE. This CDR3 has 14 residues. Trimming took off 5 bases at V and 5 bases at J, with 14 bases between the two ends. The sequenced sample was peripheral blood. The TCR was taken from a woman at least 80 years old with active or convalescent COVID-19. The V call is TRBV9, the J call TRBJ1-5, with D uncertain. CDR3 in DNA: TGTGCCAGCAGTAGAACCCCGGGTGATCAGCCCCAGCATTTT. It codes for CASSRTPGDQPQHF.